This T cell receptor (beta chain) was recorded in a study of cytomegalovirus exposure and HLA in healthy donors. Details on this clone: Its antigen remains unknown.

PCR was performed using 60 Vbeta and 13 Jbeta primers. Using immunoSEQ multiplex PCR, the repertoire was profiled, and TCRdb retains in-frame clones only, with some absent. There are about 180,000 clones in the sample; approximately 83% occur only once, and approximately 1.2% lies in the top ten. Study findings and constraints: The authors later found TCR association rates varying by HLA locus, with DRB1 most and HLA-C fewest. Most CMV-associated TCR beta chains appeared HLA-restricted in a later analysis. It was shown in a later analysis that HLA-associated TCR beta chains were more clonally expanded than other, equally common chains. Available immune exposure information covered CMV serostatus only.

The origin of this receptor is a boy aged 2-9 years in good health and CMV-seronegative. The sequenced sample was PBMCs.

In nucleotides, the CDR3 is TGTGCCAGCAGCTCTCGACAGGGGGAAATACAAGAGACCCAGTACTTC. It translates to CASSSRQGEIQETQYF. J is TRBJ2-5 and V is TRBV7-6; 9 bases agree with TRBD1. Germline CDR1 and CDR2: SGHVS and FNYEAQ. The CDR3 spans 16 residues. V shed 4 bases and J 2 bases; nucleotides not matched to a gene: 8.